The 25 T cell receptor beta chains given below trace back to one sample, sequenced in a study of graft-versus-host responses after intestinal transplantation. Generated by immunoSEQ multiplex PCR, the TCRdb table keeps only in-frame clones and is missing some. The repertoire holds approximately 18,000 clones, with more than 75% as singletons. The sample was PBMCs, taken approximately 240 days after intestinal transplant. All receptors derive from a human patient who received an intestinal transplant, so some T cells may come from the graft donor.

The chain couples TRBV7-6 to TRBJ1-4; perhaps TRBD1 as D (6 bases). The CDR3 is 16 amino acids. The V gene's germline CDR1 is SGHVS and CDR2 FNYEAQ. Trimming shortened V by 4 bases and J by 8 bases, and 20 bases separated the two germline ends. CDR3 nucleotides: TGTGCCAGCAGCTCACCTGACGGAGTAAGGGGGGAAAAACTGTTTTTT. Its protein product is CASSSPDGVRGEKLFF.

The rearrangement joins TRBV27 to TRBJ2-1, with D hard to call. CDR3 length: 14 residues. Germline values: CDR1 MNHEY, CDR2 SMNVEV (reference sequence). V was cut by 4 bases and J by 13 bases, with 20 bases left in between. The CDR3, as DNA: TGTGCCAGCAGTTCCTCGGGTCTTTTCTCGCCCCAGTTCTTC. This sequence encodes CASSSSGLFSPQFF.

V is TRBV11-2 and J is TRBJ1-1; unclear D gene. Germline V gene lookup returns CDR1 SGHAT and CDR2 FQNNGV. V was clipped by 6 bases and J by 1 base, with 15 bases between them. CDR3 length: 15 amino acids. The CDR3 sequence: CASRLRWEANTEAFF. The CDR3 DNA is TGTGCCAGCAGACTTAGGTGGGAGGCGAACACTGAAGCTTTCTTT.

The chain joins TRBV10-3 to TRBJ1-5; D is possibly TRBD1 (6 bases). Germline loops: CDR1 ENHRY, CDR2 SYGVKD. Between the trimmed V and J ends, which lost 6 bases and 6 bases, there was a span of 18 bases. This CDR3 has 15 amino acids. This chain's CDR3 is CAISRGGGRFQPQHF. CDR3 in DNA: TGTGCCATCAGCCGGGGAGGGGGGCGCTTTCAGCCCCAGCATTTT.

This clone showed up just once. V gene TRBV6-1 combines with J gene TRBJ2-3; D remains ambiguous. V shed 2 bases and J shed 2 bases, with 11 bases lying between them. From germline, CDR1 is MNHNS and CDR2 SASEGT. The CDR3 runs 15 residues. CDR3 nucleotides: TGTGCCAGCAGTGAACGTTGGGGAATCACAGATACGCAGTATTTT. This translates into CASSERWGITDTQYF.

The table lists this clone with a few counts. CDR3 protein: CASEGGSSGNTIYF. The CDR3 nucleotides read TGTGCCAGCGAGGGGGGCTCCTCTGGAAACACCATATATTTT. The chain carries TRBV2 and TRBJ1-3; D possibly corresponds to TRBD1 (6 bases). CDR3 length: 14 amino acids. Trimming removed 8 bases at V and 0 bases at J, with 11 bases between. Germline V lookup: CDR1 SNHLY, CDR2 FYNNEI.

The V gene is TRBV5-1, the J gene TRBJ2-2; D might be TRBD2 (6 bases). V was clipped by 3 bases and J by 3 bases, with 12 bases between them. The CDR3 covers 15 residues. The germline CDR1 and CDR2 sequences are SGHRS and YFSETQ. DNA for the CDR3: TGCGCCAGCAGCTCAAGCGGGCGCTACACCGGGGAGCTGTTTTTT. Its protein product is CASSSSGRYTGELFF.

The genes are TRBV5-1 and TRBJ1-6; the match to TRBD1 covers 10 bases. The CDR3 is 15 amino acids. Germline V gene sequence: CDR1 SGHRS, CDR2 YFSETQ. The V and J ends lost 2 bases and 5 bases, in that order; junction bases with no gene match: 1. The CDR3 is CASSLGQGDNSPLHF. CDR3 coding DNA: TGCGCCAGCAGCTTAGGACAGGGGGATAATTCACCCCTCCACTTT.

This chain connects TRBV6-1 to TRBJ2-7, with D unclear. The germline gives CDR1 MNHNS, CDR2 SASEGT. The CDR3 loop spans 13 amino acids. The germline V and J ends were trimmed by 5 bases and 3 bases, with 11 bases remaining between them. CDR3 in amino acids: CASSPGVGYEQYF. As DNA, the CDR3 is TGTGCCAGCAGTCCGGGTGTAGGCTACGAGCAGTACTTC.

The rearrangement uses TRBV2 and TRBJ2-5; 11 bases line up with TRBD2. V dropped 4 bases and J dropped 2; count of bases not matched to a gene: 9. Germline V lookup: CDR1 SNHLY, CDR2 FYNNEI. The CDR3 length is 17 residues. This CDR3 is CASSVSPSGGNQETQYF. CDR3 DNA: TGTGCCAGCAGTGTGAGTCCTAGCGGGGGGAATCAAGAGACCCAGTACTTC.

The chain employs TRBV19 and TRBJ1-5; D remains unclear. The CDR3 spans 14 residues. Per germline, CDR1 LNHDA and CDR2 SQIVND (reference sequence). Trimming removed 6 bases from V and 5 bases from J, with 14 bases in between. The CDR3 DNA is TGTGCCAGTAGGAGCGGGCTCACAGATCAGCCCCAGCATTTT. It specifies CASRSGLTDQPQHF.

The J gene is TRBJ1-6, the V gene TRBV4-1; weak D call: TRBD1 (5 bases). CDR3 length equals 17 residues. V lost 0 bases to trimming and J lost 10 bases, with 19 bases between them. CDR1 is MGHRA, CDR2 YSYEKL, per germline. The CDR3 DNA sequence: TGCGCCAGCAGCCAAGAAGGTTTGGGCGGGGGGAACTCACCCCTCCACTTT. Translated, it gives CASSQEGLGGGNSPLHF.

This clone was seen just once. One junction end does not reproduce the germline sequence, and a read error may be involved. Additional DNA sequences in this sample encode the identical CDR3. This chain connects TRBV2 to TRBJ2-3; the match to TRBD2 covers 11 bases. This CDR3 is 17 amino acids long. The germline gives CDR1 SNHLY, CDR2 FYNNEI. The CDR3 DNA follows: TGCGCCAGCGAGCCCCTAGCGGGGGGCCCTAGCACAGATACGCAGTATTTT. Encoded protein: CASEPLAGGPSTDTQYF.

J is TRBJ1-2 and V is TRBV19, with a weak D call TRBD1 (6 bases). Per germline, CDR1 LNHDA and CDR2 SQIVND (reference sequence). CDR3 length equals 13 residues. Trimming removed 5 bases at V and 5 bases at J, with 12 bases between. Here the CDR3 reads CASSRGGGYGYTF. The CDR3 DNA reads as TGTGCCAGTAGTCGTGGAGGGGGGTATGGCTACACCTTC. Variable domain in full (rest from reference TRBV19 and TRBJ1-2): DGGITQSPKYLFRKEGQNVTLSCEQNLNHDAMYWYRQDPGQGLRLIYYSQIVNDFQKGDIAEGYSVSREKKESFPLTVTSAQKNPTAFYLCASSRGGGYGYTFGSGTRLTVV.

V is TRBV11-2 and J is TRBJ2-5; D not resolved. V dropped 6 bases and J dropped 5 bases, with 25 bases sitting between them. CDR1 SGHAT and CDR2 FQNNGV come from the germline V gene. This CDR3 has 17 residues. This CDR3 reads CASSEVSWITVDETQYF. The CDR3 DNA sequence: TGTGCCAGCAGTGAGGTGTCATGGATCACCGTCGACGAGACCCAGTACTTC.

V and J are TRBV11-1 and TRBJ2-7; D not certain. Trimming shortened V by 5 bases and J by 12 bases, and 20 bases separated the two germline ends. This CDR3 is built from 13 residues. Germline assignment: CDR1 SGHAT and CDR2 FQDESV (reference sequence). Written as DNA, the CDR3 is TGTGCCAGCAGCCTCTCCAACACCGCCCCGACGTACTTC. It yields the protein CASSLSNTAPTYF.

This clone was seen once. The chain recombines TRBV6-4 with TRBJ2-3; 7 bases line up with TRBD2. The CDR3 spans 15 residues. V lost 5 bases, J lost 2 bases, and 7 bases stayed unmatched. Germline CDR1 and CDR2: MRHNA and SNTAGT. The DNA for the CDR3 is TGTGCCAGCAGTCCCGGGACTACAATCACAGATACGCAGTATTTT. Amino acids: CASSPGTTITDTQYF.

The chain uses TRBV11-3 and TRBJ1-2; 7 bases line up with TRBD1. The CDR3 length is 13 residues. Germline V gene data show CDR1 as SGHNT and CDR2 as YENEEA. J lost 5 bases, V lost 5 bases, and 5 bases had no gene match. CDR3 nucleotides: TGTGCCAGCAGCCCAGGACAGGATTATGGCTACACCTTC. Translated: CASSPGQDYGYTF.

The J gene is TRBJ2-3, the V gene TRBV9; 9 bases agree with TRBD2. CDR1 and CDR2 from the germline V gene are SGDLS and YYNGEE. There are 19 residues in the CDR3. The V and J ends lost 0 bases and 4 bases, in that order; junction bases with no gene match: 15. The CDR3 reads CASSVEAGGGASSADTQYF. The CDR3 nucleotides are TGTGCCAGCAGCGTAGAGGCGGGCGGGGGGGCGTCTTCCGCAGATACGCAGTATTTT. The full variable domain, its missing parts supplied by reference TRBV9 and TRBJ2-3, is DSGVTQTPKHLITATGQRVTLRCSPRSGDLSVYWYQQSLDQGLQFLIQYYNGEERAKGNILERFSAQQFPDLHSELNLSSLELGDSALYFCASSVEAGGGASSADTQYFGPGTRLTVL.

The chain is built from TRBV29-1 and TRBJ2-5; D gene unclear. The V gene's germline CDR1 is SQVTM and CDR2 ANQGSEA. The CDR3 is made up of 11 amino acids. V was clipped by 5 bases and J by 5 bases, with 9 bases between them. The CDR3 nucleotides read TGCAGCGTTCTCCCTGCGGAGACCCAGTACTTC. Protein sequence: CSVLPAETQYF. Using reference TRBV29-1 and TRBJ2-5 for the parts outside the CDR3, the full variable domain is SAVISQKPSRDICQRGTSLTIQCQVDSQVTMMFWYRQQPGQSLTLIATANQGSEATYESGFVIDKFPISRPNLTFSTLTVSNMSPEDSSIYLCSVLPAETQYFGPGTRLLVL.

The chain combines TRBV5-6 with TRBJ2-5, with TRBD1 matching 7 bases. The CDR3 has 14 amino acids. The ends lost 4 bases at V and 2 bases at J; junction bases unmatched: 5. Germline lookup yields CDR1 SGHDT and CDR2 YYEEEE. In DNA, the CDR3 is TGTGCCAGCAGCCTAAAGACAGGGCAAGAGACCCAGTACTTC. Translation gives CASSLKTGQETQYF.

V gene TRBV4-1 combines with J gene TRBJ2-1; 8 bases align to TRBD1. CDR1 is MGHRA and CDR2 is YSYEKL in the germline V gene. The V gene end was trimmed by 4 bases and the J gene end by 8 bases; junction bases not matched to a gene: 1. The length of the CDR3 is 12 residues. DNA of the CDR3: TGCGCCAGCAGCCCCAGGGGGCATGAGCAGTTCTTC. Translating gives CASSPRGHEQFF.

V is TRBV4-2 and J is TRBJ2-6, with 8 bases that match TRBD1. V was pared by 1 base and J by 4 bases, with 6 bases of the junction left unmatched. The CDR3 length is 17 residues. Germline V gives CDR1 LGHNA, CDR2 YNFKEQ. The CDR3 protein is CASSQGDRGTGANVLTF. In nucleotides, the CDR3 is TGTGCCAGCAGCCAAGGTGACAGGGGAACAGGGGCCAACGTCCTGACTTTC.

The chain uses TRBV7-7 and TRBJ1-5; D is unresolved. Between the trimmed V and J ends, which lost 6 bases and 0 bases, there was a span of 15 bases. The germline V gene encodes CDR1 SSHAT and CDR2 FNYEAQ (reference sequence). This CDR3 comprises 16 residues. The CDR3 region has the DNA TGTGCCAGCAGTCCCCTACAACCTTATAGCAATCAGCCCCAGCATTTT. This translates into CASSPLQPYSNQPQHF.

This rearrangement joins TRBV19 to TRBJ2-5; D is possibly TRBD1 (6 bases). The CDR3 is 12 amino acids. The germline V gene has CDR1 LNHDA and CDR2 SQIVND (reference sequence). The V and J ends lost 6 bases and 2 bases respectively, with 7 bases between them. Here the CDR3 reads CASSRGQETQYF. The CDR3 nucleotides are TGTGCCAGTAGCAGGGGTCAAGAGACCCAGTACTTC.